Listed below are T cell receptor beta chains from one sample, sequenced in a study of T cells in Graves' hyperthyroidism and ophthalmopathy. TCRdb processed the multiplex PCR reads anew with MiXCR; each CDR3 protein has one entry. The data contain hundreds of thousands of distinct CDR3 sequences, 45% of them singletons. Sequenced material: peripheral blood or thyroid tissue (not recorded which). Receptors were obtained from an adult man with Graves' disease, either hyperthyroidism or ophthalmopathy (not recorded which). Each CDR3 is given with its conserved first and last residue. Fields, in order: V gene, D gene, J gene, clone size, CDR3 protein, CDR3 DNA. The D gene is left open where the match is weak. Clone size, where shown, is once, few, many, or a class for clones that have expanded.

TRBV7-9	TRBD1	TRBJ1-6	many	CASSENRGIGTPLHF	TGTGCCAGCAGCGAAAACAGGGGTATCGGAACACCCCTCCACTTT
TRBV6-6	TRBD1	TRBJ2-7	NA	CASSEYGTGGFEQYF	TGTGCCAGCAGCGAATACGGGACAGGGGGCTTCGAGCAGTACTTC
TRBV10-3	TRBD1	TRBJ1-1	many	CAISDAQTGSAEAFF	TGTGCCATCAGCGACGCTCAGACAGGGTCGGCTGAAGCTTTCTTT
TRBV9	TRBD2	TRBJ2-2	NA	CASSKTGTINTAGELFF	TGTGCCAGTAGCAAAACCGGGACTATCAATACCGCCGGGGAGCTGTTTTTT
TRBV7-2	TRBD1	TRBJ1-2	few	CASSQAGSGQRGGGYTF	TGTGCCAGCAGCCAGGCCGGGTCGGGACAGCGAGGAGGAGGCTACACCTTC
TRBV7-8	TRBD1	TRBJ2-4	NA	CASSQGTGDDKNIQYF	TGTGCCAGCAGCCAAGGGACAGGGGATGACAAAAACATTCAGTACTTC
TRBV7-8	NA	TRBJ2-5	NA	CASTFAISAGETQYF	TGTGCCAGCACGTTTGCGATATCGGCCGGGGAGACCCAGTACTTC
TRBV11-2	NA	TRBJ2-5	NA	CASSPKSNRAAETQYF	TGTGCCAGCAGCCCTAAATCCAACAGGGCGGCGGAGACCCAGTACTTC
TRBV2	TRBD1	TRBJ2-5	NA	CASGTGEYQPQYF	TGTGCCAGCGGCACAGGGGAGTATCAGCCCCAGTACTTC
TRBV7-2	NA	TRBJ2-7	many	CASSLRQGGYEQYF	TGTGCCAGCAGCCTACGACAGGGAGGCTACGAGCAGTACTTC
TRBV29-1	NA	TRBJ1-1	NA	CSVDFGENTEAFF	TGCAGCGTGGATTTTGGTGAGAACACTGAAGCTTTCTTT
TRBV20-1	NA	TRBJ2-2	NA	CSARRAGAAGELFF	TGCAGTGCTAGAAGGGCAGGGGCCGCCGGGGAGCTGTTTTTT
TRBV20-1	TRBD2	TRBJ2-7	NA	CSARDGASGIYEQYF	TGCAGTGCTAGAGATGGGGCTAGCGGGATCTACGAGCAGTACTTC
TRBV2	NA	TRBJ2-5	many	CASSEEVRETQYF	TGTGCCAGCAGTGAGGAAGTTCGCGAGACCCAGTACTTC
TRBV5-1	TRBD1	TRBJ1-2	NA	CASSGGQTYGYTF	TGCGCCAGCAGCGGGGGACAGACTTATGGCTACACCTTC
TRBV9	TRBD1	TRBJ2-2	NA	CASSVGTGGGPGELFF	TGTGCCAGCAGCGTGGGGACAGGGGGCGGCCCCGGGGAGCTGTTTTTT
TRBV6-1	NA	TRBJ2-7	once	CASSGRADSVYEQYF	TGTGCCAGCAGTGGACGGGCGGACTCCGTCTACGAGCAGTACTTC
TRBV29-1	NA	TRBJ1-1	many	CSARNTEAFF	TGCAGCGCGAGGAACACTGAAGCTTTCTTT